Included here is one T cell receptor beta chain sequence, with context. The CDR3 contains 17 residues. Trimming removed 5 bases from V and 0 bases from J; junction bases left unmatched: 12. Germline values: CDR1 SGHVS, CDR2 FNYEAQ. The source of the sample is a study of T-cell reconstitution after alpha-beta-depleted transplantation in children. Using unique molecular identifiers, the investigators prepared the TCRbeta library. TCRdb re-called the PCR reads through MiXCR, storing one row per CDR3 protein. The data hold about 400,000 distinct CDR3 sequences, with 20% observed a single time. V gene TRBV7-6 combines with J gene TRBJ1-2; 7 bases fit TRBD1. The receptor was isolated from a human donor who donated a stem cell graft to a child with acute myeloid leukemia. Material: PBMCs from the stem cell graft donor, obtained from the stem cell graft. The CDR3 nucleotides are TGTGCCAGCAGCCTAGGCGTTGACAGGGAAGCTAACTATGGCTACACCTTC. Protein: CASSLGVDREANYGYTF.